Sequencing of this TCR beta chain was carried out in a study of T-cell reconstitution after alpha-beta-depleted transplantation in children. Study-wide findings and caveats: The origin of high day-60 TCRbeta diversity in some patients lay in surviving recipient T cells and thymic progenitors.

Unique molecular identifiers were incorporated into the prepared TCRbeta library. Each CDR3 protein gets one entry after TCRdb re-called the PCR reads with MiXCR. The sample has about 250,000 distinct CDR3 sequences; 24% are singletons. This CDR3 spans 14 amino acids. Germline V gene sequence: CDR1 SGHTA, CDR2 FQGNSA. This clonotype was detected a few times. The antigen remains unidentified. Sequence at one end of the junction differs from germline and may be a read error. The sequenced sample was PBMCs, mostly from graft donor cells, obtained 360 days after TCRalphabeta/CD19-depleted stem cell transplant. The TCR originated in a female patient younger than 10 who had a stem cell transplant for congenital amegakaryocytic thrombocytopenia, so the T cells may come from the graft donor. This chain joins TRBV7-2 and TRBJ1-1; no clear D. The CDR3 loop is CASSLAKGYITPFF. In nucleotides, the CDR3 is TGTGCCAGCAGCCTAGCGAAGGGATATATAACACCTTTCTTT.